This T cell receptor (beta chain) derives from a study of cytomegalovirus exposure and HLA in healthy donors. Findings of the study overall: Fewer N-insertions than the approximately 700-donor mean were reportedly shown by an Asian-associated ancestry cluster in a later analysis. Prediction of most subjects' HLA-A and HLA-B alleles by TCR beta sequences was reportedly accurate. Later analysis suggested most CMV-associated TCR beta chains were HLA-restricted. HLA alleles were associated with 15,000 to 20,000 TCR beta sequences in a later analysis at 0.05 false discovery rate.

The CDR3 spans 13 residues. Germline CDR1 and CDR2: SNHLY and FYNNEI. J was trimmed by 3 bases and V by 8 bases; bases with no gene match: 5. In the case of this clone: Antigen unknown.

The PCR had 60 Vbeta and 13 Jbeta primers. Method: immunoSEQ multiplex PCR; TCRdb's copy keeps in-frame clones and lacks some. The sample carries about 130,000 clones, roughly 80% recorded once. The rearrangement joins TRBV2 to TRBJ2-5; 8 bases agree with TRBD2. Sequencing input: PBMCs. This clonotype originated in a woman aged 40 to 50 in good health and CMV-seronegative. CDR3 DNA: TGTGCCAGCTCAGGACTAGCCGAAGAGACCCAGTACTTC. As protein: CASSGLAEETQYF.